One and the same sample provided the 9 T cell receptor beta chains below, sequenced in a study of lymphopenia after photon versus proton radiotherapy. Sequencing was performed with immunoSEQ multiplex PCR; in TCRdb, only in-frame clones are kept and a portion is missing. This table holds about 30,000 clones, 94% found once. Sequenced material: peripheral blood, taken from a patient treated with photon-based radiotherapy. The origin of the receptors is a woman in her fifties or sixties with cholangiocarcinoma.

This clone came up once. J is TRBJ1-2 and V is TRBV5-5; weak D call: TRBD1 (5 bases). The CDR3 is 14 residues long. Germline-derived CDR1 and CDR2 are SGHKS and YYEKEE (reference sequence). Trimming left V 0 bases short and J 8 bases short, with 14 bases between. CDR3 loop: CASSLGTGYEGYTF. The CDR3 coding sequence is TGTGCCAGCAGCTTGGGTACAGGATACGAGGGCTACACCTTC.

CDR3 loop: CASTAAYEQYF. Here the CDR3 DNA reads TGTGCCAGCACTGCCGCCTACGAGCAGTACTTC. The chain joins TRBV2 to TRBJ2-7; D not resolved. This CDR3 is built from 11 residues. In germline, CDR1 is SNHLY, CDR2 FYNNEI. Trimming shortened V by 7 bases and J by 2 bases, and 6 bases separated the two germline ends.

The CDR3 sequence: CASSFKTGSNEKLFF. CDR3 nucleotides: TGTGCCAGCAGCTTCAAGACAGGGTCTAATGAAAAACTGTTTTTT. This chain uses TRBV5-6 with TRBJ1-4, with 7 bases matching TRBD1. The junction had 4 bases not matched to a gene; V was cut back by 2 bases and J by 3 bases. CDR1 SGHDT and CDR2 YYEEEE come from the germline V gene. The CDR3 sequence is 15 residues long.

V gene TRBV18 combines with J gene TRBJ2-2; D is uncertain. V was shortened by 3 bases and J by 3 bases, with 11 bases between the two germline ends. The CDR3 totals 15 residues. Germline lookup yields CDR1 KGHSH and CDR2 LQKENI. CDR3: CASSPETLYTGELFF. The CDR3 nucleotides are TGTGCCAGCTCACCGGAGACACTTTACACCGGGGAGCTGTTTTTT.

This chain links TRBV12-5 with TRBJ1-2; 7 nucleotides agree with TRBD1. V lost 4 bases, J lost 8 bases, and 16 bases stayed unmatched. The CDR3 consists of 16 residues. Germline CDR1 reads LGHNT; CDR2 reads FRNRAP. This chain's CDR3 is CASGSSPSYRGGGYTF. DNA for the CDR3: TGTGCTAGTGGTTCCTCACCCAGCTACAGGGGTGGGGGCTACACCTTC.

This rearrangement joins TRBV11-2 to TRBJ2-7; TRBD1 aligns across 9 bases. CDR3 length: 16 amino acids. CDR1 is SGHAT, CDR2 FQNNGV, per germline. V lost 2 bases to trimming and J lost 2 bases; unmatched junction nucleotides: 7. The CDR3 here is CASSLKGRDRAYEQYF. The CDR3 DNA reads TGTGCCAGCAGCTTAAAGGGGAGGGACAGGGCCTACGAGCAGTACTTC.

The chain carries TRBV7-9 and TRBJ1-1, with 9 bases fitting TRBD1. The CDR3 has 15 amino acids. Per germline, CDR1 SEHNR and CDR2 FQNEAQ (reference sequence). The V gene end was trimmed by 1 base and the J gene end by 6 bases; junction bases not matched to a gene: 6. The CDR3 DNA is TGTGCCAGCAGCTTAGAGAGGGGGACAGGGCCTGAAGCTTTCTTT. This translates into CASSLERGTGPEAFF.

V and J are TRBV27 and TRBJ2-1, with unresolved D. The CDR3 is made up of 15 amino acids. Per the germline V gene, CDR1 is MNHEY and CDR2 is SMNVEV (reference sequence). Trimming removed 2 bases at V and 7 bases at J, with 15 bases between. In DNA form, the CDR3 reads TGTGCCAGCAGTTTAGGAAAATTTATGAGGAATGAGCAGTTCTTC. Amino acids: CASSLGKFMRNEQFF.

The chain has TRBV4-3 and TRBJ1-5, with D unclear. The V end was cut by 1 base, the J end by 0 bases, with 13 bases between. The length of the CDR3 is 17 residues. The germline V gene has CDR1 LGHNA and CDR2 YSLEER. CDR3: CASSQVSSRYSNQPQHF. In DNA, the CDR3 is TGCGCCAGCAGCCAAGTATCTTCCCGGTATAGCAATCAGCCCCAGCATTTT.